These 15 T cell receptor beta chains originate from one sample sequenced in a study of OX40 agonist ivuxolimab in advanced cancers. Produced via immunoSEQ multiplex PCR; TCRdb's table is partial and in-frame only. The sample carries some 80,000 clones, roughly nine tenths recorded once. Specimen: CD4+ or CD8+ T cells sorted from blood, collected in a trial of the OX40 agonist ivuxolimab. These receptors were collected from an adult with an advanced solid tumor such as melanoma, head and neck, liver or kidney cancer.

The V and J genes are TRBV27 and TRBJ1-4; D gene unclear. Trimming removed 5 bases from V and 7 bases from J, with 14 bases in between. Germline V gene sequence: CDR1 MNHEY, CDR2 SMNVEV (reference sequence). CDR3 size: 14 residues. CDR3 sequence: CASSVRVGIEKLFF. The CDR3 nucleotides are TGTGCCAGCAGTGTGAGAGTCGGGATTGAAAAACTGTTTTTT.

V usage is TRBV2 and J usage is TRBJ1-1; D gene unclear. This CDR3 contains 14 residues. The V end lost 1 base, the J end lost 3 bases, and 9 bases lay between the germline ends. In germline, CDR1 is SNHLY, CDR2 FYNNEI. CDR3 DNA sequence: TGTGCCAGCAGTGAAGAACGGTCTTACACTGAAGCTTTCTTT. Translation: CASSEERSYTEAFF. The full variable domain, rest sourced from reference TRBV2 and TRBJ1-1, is EPEVTQTPSHQVTQMGQEVILRCVPISNHLYFYWYRQILGQKVEFLVSFYNNEISEKSEIFDDQFSVERPDGSNFTLKIRSTKLEDSAMYFCASSEERSYTEAFFGQGTRLTVV.

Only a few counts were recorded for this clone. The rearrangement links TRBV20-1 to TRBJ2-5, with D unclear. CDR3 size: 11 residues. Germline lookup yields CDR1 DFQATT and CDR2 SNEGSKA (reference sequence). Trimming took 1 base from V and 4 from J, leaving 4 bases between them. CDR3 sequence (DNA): TGCAGTGCTAGAGTCCTAGAGACCCAGTACTTC. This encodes CSARVLETQYF.

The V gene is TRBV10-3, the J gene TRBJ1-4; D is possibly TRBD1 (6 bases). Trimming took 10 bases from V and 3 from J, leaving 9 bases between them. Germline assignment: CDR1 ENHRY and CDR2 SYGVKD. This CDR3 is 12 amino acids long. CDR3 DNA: TGTGCCACCAGGACAGCTAATGAAAAACTGTTTTTT. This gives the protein CATRTANEKLFF.

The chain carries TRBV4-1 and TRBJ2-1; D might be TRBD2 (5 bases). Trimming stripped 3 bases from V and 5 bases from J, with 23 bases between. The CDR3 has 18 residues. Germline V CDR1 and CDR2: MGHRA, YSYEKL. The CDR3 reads CASSHSLGYGERDNEQFF. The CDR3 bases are TGCGCCAGCAGCCATAGTCTCGGGTACGGGGAAAGGGACAATGAGCAGTTCTTC.

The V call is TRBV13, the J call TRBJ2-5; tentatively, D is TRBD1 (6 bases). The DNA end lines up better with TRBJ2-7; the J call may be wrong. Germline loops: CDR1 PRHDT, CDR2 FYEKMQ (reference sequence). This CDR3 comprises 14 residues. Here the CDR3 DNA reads TGTGCCAGCAGCCGAACCGGGACATTCCACGAGCAGTACTTC. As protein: CASSRTGTFHEQYF.

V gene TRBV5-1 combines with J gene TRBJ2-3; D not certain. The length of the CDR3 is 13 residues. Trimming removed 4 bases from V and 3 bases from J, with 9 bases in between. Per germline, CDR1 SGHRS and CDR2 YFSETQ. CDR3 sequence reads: CASSTPPTDTQYF. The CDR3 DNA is TGCGCCAGCAGCACCCCCCCAACAGATACGCAGTATTTT.

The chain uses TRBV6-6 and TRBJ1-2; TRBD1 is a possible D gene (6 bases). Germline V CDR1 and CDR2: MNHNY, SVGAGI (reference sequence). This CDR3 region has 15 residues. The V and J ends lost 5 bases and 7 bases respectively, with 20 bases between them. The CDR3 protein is CASSDPSRGAGGYTF. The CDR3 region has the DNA TGTGCCAGCAGTGACCCATCCCGGGGGGCGGGTGGCTACACCTTC.

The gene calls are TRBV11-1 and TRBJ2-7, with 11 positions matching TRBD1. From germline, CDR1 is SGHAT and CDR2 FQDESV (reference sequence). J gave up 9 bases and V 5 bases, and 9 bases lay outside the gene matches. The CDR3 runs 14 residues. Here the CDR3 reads CASSPGTGGRWQYF. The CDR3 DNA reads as TGTGCCAGCAGCCCCGGGACAGGGGGACGTTGGCAGTACTTC.

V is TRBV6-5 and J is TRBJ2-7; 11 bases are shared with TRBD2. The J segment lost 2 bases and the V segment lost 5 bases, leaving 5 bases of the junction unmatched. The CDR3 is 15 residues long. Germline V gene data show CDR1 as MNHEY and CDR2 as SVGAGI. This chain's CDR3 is CASSKRLAGPYEQYF. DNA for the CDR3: TGTGCCAGCAGTAAAAGACTAGCGGGGCCCTACGAGCAGTACTTC.

The DNA for the CDR3 is TGTGCCAGCAGTGTCTCGGACGGACCCTCCTACGAGCAGTACTTC. It specifies CASSVSDGPSYEQYF. This chain connects TRBV6-5 to TRBJ2-7; D unresolved. Germline V CDR1 and CDR2: MNHEY, SVGAGI. V was cut by 5 bases and J by 0 bases, with 14 bases left in between. CDR3 length: 15 amino acids.

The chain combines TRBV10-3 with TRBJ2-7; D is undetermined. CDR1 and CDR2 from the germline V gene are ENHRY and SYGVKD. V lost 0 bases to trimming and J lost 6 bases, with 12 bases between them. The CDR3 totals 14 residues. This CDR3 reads CAISESETSGEQYF. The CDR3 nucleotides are TGTGCCATCAGTGAGTCAGAAACATCGGGCGAGCAGTACTTC.

As DNA, the CDR3 is TGTGCCAGCTCACCACCATCCAATGAGCAGTTCTTC. This gives the protein CASSPPSNEQFF. The rearrangement uses TRBV18 and TRBJ2-1; no clear D gene. The V gene lost 0 bases and the J gene lost 6 bases, with 3 bases spanning the gap. The CDR3 is 12 residues long. Germline-derived CDR1 and CDR2 are KGHSH and LQKENI.

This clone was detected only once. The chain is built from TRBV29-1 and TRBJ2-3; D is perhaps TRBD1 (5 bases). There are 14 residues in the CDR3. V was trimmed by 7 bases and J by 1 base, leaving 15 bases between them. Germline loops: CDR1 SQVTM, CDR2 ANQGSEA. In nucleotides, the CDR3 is TGCAGCGCACTTATCAGGGCCGGCACAGATACGCAGTATTTT. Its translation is CSALIRAGTDTQYF.

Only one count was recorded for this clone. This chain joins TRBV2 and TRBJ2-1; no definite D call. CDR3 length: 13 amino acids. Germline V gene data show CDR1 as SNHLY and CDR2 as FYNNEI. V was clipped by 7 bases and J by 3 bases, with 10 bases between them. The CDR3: CASTREHYNEQFF. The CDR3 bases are TGTGCCAGCACGCGCGAGCACTACAATGAGCAGTTCTTC. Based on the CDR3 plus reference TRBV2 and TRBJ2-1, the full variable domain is EPEVTQTPSHQVTQMGQEVILRCVPISNHLYFYWYRQILGQKVEFLVSFYNNEISEKSEIFDDQFSVERPDGSNFTLKIRSTKLEDSAMYFCASTREHYNEQFFGPGTRLTVL.